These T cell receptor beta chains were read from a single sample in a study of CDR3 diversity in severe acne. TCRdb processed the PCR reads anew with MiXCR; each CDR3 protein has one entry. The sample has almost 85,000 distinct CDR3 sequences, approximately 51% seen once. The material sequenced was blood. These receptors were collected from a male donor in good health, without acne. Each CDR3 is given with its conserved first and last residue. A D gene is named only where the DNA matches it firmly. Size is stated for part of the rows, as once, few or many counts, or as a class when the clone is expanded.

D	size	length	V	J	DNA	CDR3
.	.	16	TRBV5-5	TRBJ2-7	TGTGCCAGCAGCTTGAACGCCGGAATATTGTCCTACGAGCAGTACTTC	CASSLNAGILSYEQYF
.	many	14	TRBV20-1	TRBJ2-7	TGCAGTGCAAGGGACAGCCAAGGGAGGAACGAGCAGTACTTC	CSARDSQGRNEQYF
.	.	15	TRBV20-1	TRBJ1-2	TGCAGTGCTAAAGGACTAGGCCCGAATAACTATGGCTACACCTTC	CSAKGLGPNNYGYTF
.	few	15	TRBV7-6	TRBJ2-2	TGTGCCAGCAGCCCGAGCGGGTCGAACACCGGGGAGCTGTTTTTT	CASSPSGSNTGELFF
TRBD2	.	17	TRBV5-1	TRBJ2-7	TGCGCCAGCAGCTTGGCCGGGACTAGCGGGAGGGAAGGCGAGCAGTACTTC	CASSLAGTSGREGEQYF
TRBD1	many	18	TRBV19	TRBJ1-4	TGTGCCAGTAGTCTCATTCCGGGACAGGCCTCAACTAATGAAAAACTGTTTTTT	CASSLIPGQASTNEKLFF
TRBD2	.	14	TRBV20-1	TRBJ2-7	TGCAGTGCCGGGACTAGCGGGCAGTCCTACGAGCAGTACTTC	CSAGTSGQSYEQYF
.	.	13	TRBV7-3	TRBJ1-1	TGTGCCAGCAAATCTCCTGGGAACACTGAAGCTTTCTTT	CASKSPGNTEAFF
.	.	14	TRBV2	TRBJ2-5	TGTGCCAGCACCGTGGGGAGTCGAGGGGAGGCCCAGTACTTC	CASTVGSRGEAQYF
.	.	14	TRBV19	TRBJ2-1	TGTGCCAGTAGTGTCCCGGCGGACTACAATGAGCAGTTCTTC	CASSVPADYNEQFF
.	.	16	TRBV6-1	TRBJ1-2	TGTGCCAGCAGTTCAAGACCGGGACAAGATAACTATGGCTACACCTTC	CASSSRPGQDNYGYTF
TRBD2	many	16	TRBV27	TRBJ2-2	TGTGCCAGCTATAGGGCTAGCGGGAGGTGGACCGGGGAGCTGTTTTTT	CASYRASGRWTGELFF
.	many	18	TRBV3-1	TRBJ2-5	TGTGCCAGCAGCCAATCTAATCAGTGGGGGACGTACCAAGAGACCCAGTACTTC	CASSQSNQWGTYQETQYF
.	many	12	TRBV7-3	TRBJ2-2	TGTGCCAGCAGCTTATTGGCCGGGGAGCTGTTTTTT	CASSLLAGELFF
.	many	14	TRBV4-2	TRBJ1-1	TGTGCCAGCAGCCAAGATGCGGGGGATCCTGAAGCTTTCTTT	CASSQDAGDPEAFF
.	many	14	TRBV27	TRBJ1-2	TGTGCCAGCAGTTTAGGTTGGGGTAACTATGGCTACACCTTC	CASSLGWGNYGYTF
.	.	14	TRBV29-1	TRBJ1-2	TGCAGCGTTGAAAAGAGGCAGGTTAGCTATGGCTACACCTTC	CSVEKRQVSYGYTF
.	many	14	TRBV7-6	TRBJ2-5	TGTGCCAGCAGCTTGTACTCGGGCGAAGAGACCCAGTACTTC	CASSLYSGEETQYF
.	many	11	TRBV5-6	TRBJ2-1	TGTGCCAGCAGCTCCTACAATGAGCAGTTCTTC	CASSSYNEQFF
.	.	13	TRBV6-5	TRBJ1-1	TGTGCCAGCAGTGGGGAGGAGGACACTGAAGCTTTCTTT	CASSGEEDTEAFF
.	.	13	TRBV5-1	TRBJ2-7	TGCGCCAGCAGCGAGGGCCTGCCATACGAGCAGTACTTC	CASSEGLPYEQYF
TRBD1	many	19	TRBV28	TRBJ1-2	TGTGCCAGCAGTAATCCGACCGGGACAGGACGACCCCGGACCTATGGCTACACCTTC	CASSNPTGTGRPRTYGYTF
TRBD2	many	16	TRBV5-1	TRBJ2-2	TGCGCCAGCAGCTTCGGGCTAGCGGACAACACCGGGGAGCTGTTTTTT	CASSFGLADNTGELFF
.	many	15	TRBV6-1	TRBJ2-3	TGTGCCAGCAGTGAGGTAACAGGGTCGGCAGATACGCAGTATTTT	CASSEVTGSADTQYF
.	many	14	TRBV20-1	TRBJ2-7	TGCAGTGCTAGCCGGGACGGAGTCCTAGACGAGCAGTACTTC	CSASRDGVLDEQYF
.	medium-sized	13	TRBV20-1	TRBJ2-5	TGCAGTCCAAGGATGAGTAGTAAAGAGACCCAGTACTTC	CSPRMSSKETQYF
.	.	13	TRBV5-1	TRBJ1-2	TGCGCCAGCAGCTTGGGAGGACTCAGGGTCTACACCTTC	CASSLGGLRVYTF
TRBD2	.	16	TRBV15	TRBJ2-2	TGTGCCACCAGCAGAGATAGCGGGAGGTGGACCGGGGAGCTGTTTTTT	CATSRDSGRWTGELFF
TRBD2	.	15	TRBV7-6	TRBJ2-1	TGTGCCAGCAGTTGGTGGAGCGGGGGGGGTAATGAGCAGTTCTTC	CASSWWSGGGNEQFF
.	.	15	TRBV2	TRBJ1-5	TGTGCCAGCAGCGAAAACAGGGTTAGCAATCAGCCCCAGCATTTT	CASSENRVSNQPQHF
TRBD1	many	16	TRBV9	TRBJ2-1	TGTGCCAGCAGCGTAGAACAGGGGAGCTCCTACAATGAGCAGTTCTTC	CASSVEQGSSYNEQFF
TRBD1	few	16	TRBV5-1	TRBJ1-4	TGCGCCAGCAGCAACGGACAGGGGGCGCGATCTGAAAAACTGTTTTTT	CASSNGQGARSEKLFF
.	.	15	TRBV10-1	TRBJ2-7	TGCGCCAGGGGTCTTCACAGAGCGGAGGGGTACGAGCAGTACTTC	CARGLHRAEGYEQYF
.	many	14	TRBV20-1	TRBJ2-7	TGCAGTGCTAGGCGTCTAGACGGGGGCTACGAGCAGTACTTC	CSARRLDGGYEQYF
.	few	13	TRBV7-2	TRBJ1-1	TGTGCCAGCAGCTTAGGGACCGACACTGAAGCTTTCTTT	CASSLGTDTEAFF
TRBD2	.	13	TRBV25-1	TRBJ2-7	TGTGCCAGCACACTAGCGGCGACTTACGAGCAGTACTTC	CASTLAATYEQYF
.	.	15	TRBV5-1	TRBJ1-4	TGCGCCAGCAGCTTGGAACAGGCAACTAATGAAAAACTGTTTTTT	CASSLEQATNEKLFF
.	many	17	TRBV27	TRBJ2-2	TGTGCCAGCGCCCCGGCGGGATTGGTATATATAACCGGGGAGCTGTTTTTT	CASAPAGLVYITGELFF
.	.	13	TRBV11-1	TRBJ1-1	TGTGCCAGTAGTATATCTCAGGGAGCTGAAGCTTTCTTT	CASSISQGAEAFF
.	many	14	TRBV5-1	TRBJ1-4	TGCGCCAGCAGTCGGGAAACAAGAGATGAAAAACTGTTTTTT	CASSRETRDEKLFF
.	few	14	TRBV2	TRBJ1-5	TGTGCCAGCAAAGGGCAGGGCGCGGCGCAGCCCCAGCATTTT	CASKGQGAAQPQHF
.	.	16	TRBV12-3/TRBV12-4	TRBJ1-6	TGTGCCAGCAGCCTGGTTCGACAGGCGGTTGTGATACCCCTCCACTTT	CASSLVRQAVVIPLHF